These 15 T cell receptor beta chains originate from one sample sequenced in a study of T cell repertoires in cytomegalovirus infection. TCRdb independently ran MiXCR on the reads; one entry per CDR3 protein. Of approximately 170,000 distinct CDR3 sequences listed, 17% are singletons. Sequenced material: CD8+ T cells from PBMCs. The origin of the receptors is a human donor in good health (CMV status not recorded). Some clones in this sample may be carry-over from other donors' samples.

The rearrangement uses TRBV7-8 and TRBJ2-2, with D perhaps matching TRBD1 or TRBD2 (5 bases each). Trimming took off 5 bases at V and 3 bases at J, with 22 bases between the two ends. Germline V gene sequence: CDR1 SGHVS, CDR2 FQNEAQ. This CDR3 contains 18 residues. The CDR3 region is CASSLYPRQLGDTGELFF. CDR3 nucleotides: TGTGCCAGCAGCCTTTACCCTAGACAGTTGGGAGACACCGGGGAGCTGTTTTTT.

This clonotype was recorded a few times. This chain joins TRBV7-2 and TRBJ1-1; D might be TRBD1 (5 bases). The V gene's germline CDR1 is SGHTA and CDR2 FQGNSA. CDR3 length: 16 amino acids. The V and J ends lost 5 bases and 4 bases respectively, with 20 bases between them. The CDR3 is CASSPVRGGEGTEAFF. For the CDR3, the DNA is TGTGCCAGCAGCCCCGTGCGGGGAGGGGAAGGCACTGAAGCTTTCTTT.

Only a few counts were recorded for this clonotype. The chain joins TRBV7-6 to TRBJ2-7; 8 positions agree with TRBD2. Germline loops: CDR1 SGHVS, CDR2 FNYEAQ. V lost 4 bases to trimming and J lost 5 bases; unmatched junction nucleotides: 13. The CDR3 totals 16 residues. The CDR3 DNA reads TGTGCCAGCAGCTCCTCGGGAGGGGGGAGAAGGGACGAGCAGTACTTC. This translates into CASSSSGGGRRDEQYF.

This clonotype came up a few times. V usage is TRBV12-3 or TRBV12-4 and J usage is TRBJ2-3; 12 nucleotides line up with TRBD1. This CDR3 is built from 16 residues. Trimming cost V 6 bases and J 4 bases; bases outside gene matches: 8. This CDR3 reads CASSPRDRGRADTQYF. CDR3 coding DNA: TGTGCCAGCAGCCCCCGGGACAGGGGGCGCGCAGATACGCAGTATTTT.

The table lists this clonotype with a few counts. This chain links TRBV11-1 with TRBJ2-1, with D possibly being TRBD2 (6 bases). The germline V gene has CDR1 SGHAT and CDR2 FQDESV (reference sequence). Trimming took 5 bases from V and 7 from J, leaving 15 bases between them. The CDR3 runs to 14 residues. The CDR3 region is CASSDRERGNEQFF. The CDR3 nucleotides read TGTGCCAGCAGCGACCGGGAGAGAGGGAATGAGCAGTTCTTC.

This clonotype has just a few counts. The CDR3 sequence: CASSVSGTLFGGETQYF. As DNA, the CDR3 is TGTGCCAGCAGCGTGTCCGGGACACTATTCGGAGGGGAGACCCAGTACTTC. The chain carries TRBV5-6 and TRBJ2-5; D is tentatively TRBD1 or TRBD2 (6 bases each). Trimming cost V 4 bases and J 5 bases, with 24 bases left between them. This CDR3 is 17 amino acids long. Per the germline V gene, CDR1 is SGHDT and CDR2 is YYEEEE.

The chain carries TRBV7-6 and TRBJ2-1, with a weak D call TRBD1 (5 bases). CDR1 is SGHVS, CDR2 FNYEAQ, per germline. V lost 0 bases and J 10 bases, leaving 10 bases between the germline ends. This CDR3 spans 13 amino acids. For the CDR3, the DNA is TGTGCCAGCAGCTTAGCCCCAGGGCGGGAGCAGTTCTTC. This sequence encodes CASSLAPGREQFF.

The chain has TRBV28 and TRBJ2-2; no reliable D call. The CDR3 runs 12 residues. Germline-derived CDR1 and CDR2 are MDHEN and SYDVKM. The CDR3 region is CGVLRWTGELFF. In DNA form, the CDR3 reads TGTGGGGTACTTCGGTGGACCGGGGAGCTGTTTTTT.

This clonotype is medium-sized within its sample. The chain joins TRBV7-8 to TRBJ2-5; the D gene is possibly TRBD1 (6 bases). Per the germline V gene, CDR1 is SGHVS and CDR2 is FQNEAQ. The length of the CDR3 is 15 residues. V was clipped by 2 bases and J by 1 base, with 11 bases between them. CDR3 nucleotide sequence: TGTGCCAGCAGCTTAACTAGGGGGACCCAAGAGACCCAGTACTTC. This sequence encodes CASSLTRGTQETQYF.

This clonotype was picked up one time. The rearrangement links TRBV19 to TRBJ1-2; no definite D call. The CDR3 runs 17 residues. V was cut by 5 bases and J by 5 bases, with 24 bases left in between. From germline, CDR1 is LNHDA and CDR2 SQIVND (reference sequence). CDR3 DNA sequence: TGTGCCAGTAGTCATGGCGAGGAGGGCCCCCCATCTTATGGCTACACCTTC. Amino acid sequence: CASSHGEEGPPSYGYTF.

This clonotype has just a few counts. The chain links TRBV6-2 or TRBV6-3 to TRBJ1-5; TRBD1 matches at 9 bases. Germline V gene lookup returns CDR1 MNHEY and CDR2 SVGEGT. V lost 2 bases, J lost 1 base, and 6 bases stayed unmatched. This CDR3 comprises 17 residues. The CDR3 region has the DNA TGTGCCAGCAGTTACAGGACAGGGGAATGGAGCAATCAGCCCCAGCATTTT. It specifies CASSYRTGEWSNQPQHF.

There are a few counts of this clonotype. This chain connects TRBV28 to TRBJ2-1, with D unresolved. The CDR3 contains 14 residues. V was cut by 4 bases and J by 8 bases, with 15 bases left in between. The germline V gene encodes CDR1 MDHEN and CDR2 SYDVKM. CDR3 in amino acids: CASSYPANRHEQFF. The CDR3 coding sequence is TGTGCCAGCAGTTACCCCGCGAATCGGCATGAGCAGTTCTTC. The full variable domain, its missing parts supplied by reference TRBV28 and TRBJ2-1, is DVKVTQSSRYLVKRTGEKVFLECVQDMDHENMFWYRQDPGLGLRLIYFSYDVKMKEKGDIPEGYSVSREKKERFSLILESASTNQTSMYLCASSYPANRHEQFFGPGTRLTVL.

This clonotype was seen only a few times. J is TRBJ2-7 and V is TRBV12-3 or TRBV12-4, with 7 bases lining up with TRBD1. This CDR3 contains 13 residues. V lost 6 bases and J lost 3; bases outside the gene matches: 5. This CDR3 is CASRYRDSYEQYF. CDR3 nucleotides: TGTGCCAGCAGGTACCGGGACAGCTACGAGCAGTACTTC.

This clonotype was seen a handful of times. The chain links TRBV7-8 to TRBJ2-7, with D perhaps TRBD1 or TRBD2 (5 bases each). CDR3 length: 14 residues. Trimming shortened V by 4 bases and J by 6 bases, and 16 bases separated the two germline ends. Germline loops: CDR1 SGHVS, CDR2 FQNEAQ. CDR3 nucleotide sequence: TGTGCCAGCAGCTCCTTGGGGGACCCGCGCGAGCAGTACTTC. This sequence encodes CASSSLGDPREQYF.

The V and J genes are TRBV7-8 and TRBJ2-1, with D perhaps TRBD2 (6 bases). Trimming left V 0 bases short and J 2 bases short, with 11 bases between. In germline, CDR1 is SGHVS, CDR2 FQNEAQ. This CDR3 comprises 16 residues. The chain's CDR3 is CASSLARLVPYNEQFF. The CDR3, as DNA: TGTGCCAGCAGCTTAGCGCGACTAGTCCCCTACAATGAGCAGTTCTTC.